This T cell receptor (beta chain) was captured in a study of blood T cell repertoires in COVID-19. Study information: Sites in the United States, Italy and Spain provided acute and convalescent COVID-19 samples.

Germline V CDR1 and CDR2: SGHDN, FVKESK. The CDR3 sequence is 15 residues long. Germline trimming cut 4 bases from V and 4 bases from J; bases unmatched to any gene: 7. Some clones are missing from TCRdb's copy, which holds only in-frame ones; the method was immunoSEQ multiplex PCR. The sample includes 120,000 to 150,000 clones, roughly nine tenths seen only once; the top ten take approximately 2.5%. The TCR sequence derives from a human donor with COVID-19, enrolled during active disease. The donor label of this sample is uncertain. The genes are TRBV14 and TRBJ2-5, with TRBD1 identical over 9 bases. The sample taken for sequencing was peripheral blood. The CDR3 DNA follows: TGTGCCAGCAGCCCAGGGGACAGGGAGGGAGAGACCCAGTACTTC. It yields the protein CASSPGDREGETQYF.